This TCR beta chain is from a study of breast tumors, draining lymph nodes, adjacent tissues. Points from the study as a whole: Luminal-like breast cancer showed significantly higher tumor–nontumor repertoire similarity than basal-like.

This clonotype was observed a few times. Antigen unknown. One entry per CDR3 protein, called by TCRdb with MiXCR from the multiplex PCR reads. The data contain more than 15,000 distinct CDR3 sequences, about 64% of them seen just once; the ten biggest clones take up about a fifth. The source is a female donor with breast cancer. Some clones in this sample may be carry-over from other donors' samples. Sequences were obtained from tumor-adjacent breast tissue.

The CDR3 protein is CASSVGMVGSPLHF. For the CDR3, the DNA is TGTGCCAGCAGCGTAGGTATGGTGGGTTCACCCCTCCACTTT. The V gene is TRBV9, the J gene TRBJ1-6, with D uncertain. Trimming removed 0 bases from V and 9 bases from J, with 10 bases in between. The CDR3 has 14 residues. Germline V lookup: CDR1 SGDLS, CDR2 YYNGEE.